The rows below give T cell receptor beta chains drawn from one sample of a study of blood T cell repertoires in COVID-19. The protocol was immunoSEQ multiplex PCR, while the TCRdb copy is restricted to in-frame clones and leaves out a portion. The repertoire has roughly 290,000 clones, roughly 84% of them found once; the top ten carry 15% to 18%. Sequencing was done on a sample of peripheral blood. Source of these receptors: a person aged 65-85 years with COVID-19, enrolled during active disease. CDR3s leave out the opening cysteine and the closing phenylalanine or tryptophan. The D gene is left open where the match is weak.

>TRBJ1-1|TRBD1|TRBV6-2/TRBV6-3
ASSYLGQGIAEAF
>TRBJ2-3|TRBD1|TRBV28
ASSSDRGRAENPQY
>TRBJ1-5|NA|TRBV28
ASRRGGNQPQH
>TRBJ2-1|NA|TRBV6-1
ASSESPLYEQF
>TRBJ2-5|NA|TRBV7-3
ASSLGLDIQETQY
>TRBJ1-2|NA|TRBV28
ASSAPNEGVSYT
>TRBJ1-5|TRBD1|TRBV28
ASSLSIRGRYQPQH
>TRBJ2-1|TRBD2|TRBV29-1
SVEERGANNEQF
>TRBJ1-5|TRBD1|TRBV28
ASSLDRGSNQPQH
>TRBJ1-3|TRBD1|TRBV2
ASLPRTGNGNTIY
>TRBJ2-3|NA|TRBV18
ASSQGFGDTQY
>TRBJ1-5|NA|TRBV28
ASSFGGNQPQH
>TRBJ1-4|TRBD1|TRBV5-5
ASSDLQGREKLF
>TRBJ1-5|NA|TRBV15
ATSRERGGNQPQH
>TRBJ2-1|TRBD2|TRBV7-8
ASSASSGGRYNEQF
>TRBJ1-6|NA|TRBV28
ASTPPAYNSPLH
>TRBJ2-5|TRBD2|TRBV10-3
AISASSGWETQY
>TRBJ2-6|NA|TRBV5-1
ASSLGEGTTSGANVLT
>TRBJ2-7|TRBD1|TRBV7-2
ASSLAGTGGNEQY
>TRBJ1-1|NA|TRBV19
ASTAYRDGTEAF
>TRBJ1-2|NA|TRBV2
ASSLRRANYGYT
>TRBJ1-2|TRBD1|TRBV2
ASSGRQGRYGYT
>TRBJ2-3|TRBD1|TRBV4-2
ASSQLGGFSTDTQY
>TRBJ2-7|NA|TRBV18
ASSPEYAYEQY
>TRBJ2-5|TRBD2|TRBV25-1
ASSEASGGRGETQY
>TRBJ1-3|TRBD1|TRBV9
ASSPSGTGAYSGNTIY
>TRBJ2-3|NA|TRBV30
AWSGGGISGTDTQY
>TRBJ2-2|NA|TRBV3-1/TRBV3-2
ASSQGGVGELF
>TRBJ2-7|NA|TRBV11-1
ASSLGWAGSSYEQY
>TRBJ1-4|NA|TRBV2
ASRTGPNEKLF
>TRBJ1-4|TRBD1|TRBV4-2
ASSQAMGTGTGDEKLF
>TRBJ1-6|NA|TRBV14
ASSQRQATFTYNSPLH
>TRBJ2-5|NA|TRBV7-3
ASSLSRGETQY
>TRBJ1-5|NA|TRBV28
ASSFALGGQPQH
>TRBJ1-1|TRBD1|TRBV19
ASSTTGGNTEAF
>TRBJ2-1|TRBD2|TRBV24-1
ATSVPAGEGGNEQF
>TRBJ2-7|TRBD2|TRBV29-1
SVSWGLAGSSYEQY
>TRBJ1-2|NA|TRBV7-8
ASSPRGGGGYT
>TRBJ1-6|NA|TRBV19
ASSISGANSPLH
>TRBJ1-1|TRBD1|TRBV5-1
ASKGQGSVTEAF
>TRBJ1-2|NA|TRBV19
ASVTYYGYT
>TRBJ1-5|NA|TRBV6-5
ASRGTPNQPQH
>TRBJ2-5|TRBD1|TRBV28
ASSFGSGTGPDTQY
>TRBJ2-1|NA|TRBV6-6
ASSEGGHYNEQF
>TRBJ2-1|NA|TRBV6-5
ASRRDFTNEQF
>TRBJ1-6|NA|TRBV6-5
ASSSRGAGDNSPLH